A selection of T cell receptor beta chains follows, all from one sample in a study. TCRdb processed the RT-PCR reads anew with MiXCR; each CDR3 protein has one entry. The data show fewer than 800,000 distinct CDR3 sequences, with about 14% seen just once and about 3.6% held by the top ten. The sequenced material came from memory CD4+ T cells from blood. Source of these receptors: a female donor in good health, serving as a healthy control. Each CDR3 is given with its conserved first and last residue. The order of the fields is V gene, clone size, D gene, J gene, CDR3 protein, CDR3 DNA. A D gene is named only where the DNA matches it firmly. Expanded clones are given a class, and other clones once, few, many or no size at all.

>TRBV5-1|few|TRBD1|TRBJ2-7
CASSLAVDRGGEQYF
TGCGCCAGCAGCTTGGCCGTGGACAGGGGAGGCGAGCAGTACTTC
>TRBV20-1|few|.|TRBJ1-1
CSAALTGQFEAFF
TGCAGTGCTGCATTGACAGGTCAGTTTGAAGCTTTCTTT
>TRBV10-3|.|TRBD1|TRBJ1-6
CAISGDRDGSPLHF
TGTGCCATCAGTGGAGACAGGGATGGTTCACCCCTCCACTTT
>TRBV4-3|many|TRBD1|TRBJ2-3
CASSDRGFADTQYF
TGCGCCAGCAGCGACAGGGGTTTCGCAGATACGCAGTATTTT
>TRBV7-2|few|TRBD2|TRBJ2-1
CASRYNPGLAGGGEQFF
TGTGCCAGCAGATACAATCCGGGACTAGCGGGAGGTGGAGAGCAGTTCTTC
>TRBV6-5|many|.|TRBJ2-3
CASTDDRGDTQYF
TGTGCCAGCACCGACGACCGGGGAGATACGCAGTATTTT
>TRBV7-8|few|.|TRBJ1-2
CASSPRWQTSNYGYTF
TGTGCCAGCAGCCCGCGATGGCAGACTTCTAACTATGGCTACACCTTC
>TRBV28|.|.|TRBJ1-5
CASSSVLEPQHF
TGTGCCAGCAGTAGTGTTCTGGAGCCCCAGCATTTT
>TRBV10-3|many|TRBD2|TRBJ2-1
CASTSGRAIDNEQFF
TGTGCCAGCACTAGCGGGAGGGCCATCGACAATGAGCAGTTCTTC
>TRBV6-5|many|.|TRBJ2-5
CASSYSGGQQETQYF
TGTGCCAGCAGTTACTCGGGGGGACAACAAGAGACCCAGTACTTC
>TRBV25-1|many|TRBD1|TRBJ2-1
CASSDPSDRDYEQFF
TGTGCCAGCAGTGACCCTTCGGACAGGGACTATGAGCAGTTCTTC
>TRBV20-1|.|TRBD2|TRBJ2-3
CSARELAGASDTQYF
TGCAGTGCTAGAGAACTAGCGGGAGCCTCGGATACGCAGTATTTT
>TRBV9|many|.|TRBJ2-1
CASSVEPGDYNEQFF
TGTGCCAGCAGCGTAGAACCCGGGGACTACAATGAGCAGTTCTTC
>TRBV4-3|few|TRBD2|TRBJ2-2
CASSQGGRAWSGELFF
TGCGCCAGCAGCCAAGGGGGGAGGGCCTGGAGCGGGGAGCTGTTTTTT
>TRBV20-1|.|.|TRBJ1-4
CSAYGPGPNEKLFF
TGCAGTGCTTATGGGCCGGGGCCTAATGAAAAACTGTTTTTT
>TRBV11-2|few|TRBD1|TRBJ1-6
CASSPQGTNSPLHF
TGTGCCAGCAGCCCACAGGGGACGAATTCACCCCTCCACTTT
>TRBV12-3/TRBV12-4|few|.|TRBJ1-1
CAIGSWNTEAFF
TGTGCGATCGGGTCATGGAACACTGAAGCTTTCTTT
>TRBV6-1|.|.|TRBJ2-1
CATGRQLAYNEQFF
TGTGCCACCGGGCGACAGCTTGCCTACAATGAGCAGTTCTTC
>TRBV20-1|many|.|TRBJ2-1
CSARTWGDFHNEQFF
TGCAGTGCTAGAACGTGGGGAGATTTCCACAATGAGCAGTTCTTC
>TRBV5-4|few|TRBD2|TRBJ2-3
CASSLGTSGRAWNTQYF
TGTGCCAGCAGCTTGGGGACTAGCGGGAGGGCGTGGAATACGCAGTATTTT
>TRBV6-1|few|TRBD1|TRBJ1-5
CASTGAGQGRSNQPQHF
TGTGCCAGCACAGGGGCCGGACAGGGGAGAAGCAATCAGCCCCAGCATTTT
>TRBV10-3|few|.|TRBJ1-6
CAISDPTGMYNSPLHF
TGTGCCATCAGTGACCCCACGGGAATGTATAATTCACCCCTCCACTTT
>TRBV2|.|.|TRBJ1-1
CASSPDAGAGTEAFF
TGTGCCAGCAGCCCTGATGCGGGCGCGGGCACTGAAGCTTTCTTT
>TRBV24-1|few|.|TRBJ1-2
CATRAGTDYGYTF
TGTGCCACCAGAGCAGGGACGGACTATGGCTACACCTTC
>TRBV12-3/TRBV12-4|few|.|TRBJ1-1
CASSPERGKAFF
TGTGCCAGCAGCCCCGAAAGAGGGAAAGCTTTCTTT
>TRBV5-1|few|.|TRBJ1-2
CASSPGEGSSRGYTF
TGCGCCAGCAGCCCCGGGGAGGGTTCTTCGCGTGGCTACACCTTC
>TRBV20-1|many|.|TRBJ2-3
CSEGGHSTDTQYF
TGCAGTGAGGGTGGCCATAGCACAGATACGCAGTATTTT
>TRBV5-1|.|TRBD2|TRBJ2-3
CASSLYQREATDTQYF
TGCGCCAGCAGCTTGTACCAGCGGGAGGCCACAGATACGCAGTATTTT
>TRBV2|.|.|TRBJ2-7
CASRVNYEQYF
TGTGCCAGCAGAGTGAACTACGAGCAGTACTTC
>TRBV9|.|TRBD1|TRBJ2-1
CASSEGRDSYNEQFF
TGTGCCAGCAGCGAAGGAAGGGACAGCTACAATGAGCAGTTCTTC
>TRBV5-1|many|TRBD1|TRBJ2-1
CASSRGGTDYNEQFF
TGCGCCAGCAGCCGTGGTGGGACAGATTACAATGAGCAGTTCTTC
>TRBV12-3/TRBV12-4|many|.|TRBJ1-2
CASAHLVFGGYTF
TGTGCCAGCGCCCATTTAGTATTCGGGGGCTACACCTTC
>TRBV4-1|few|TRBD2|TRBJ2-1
CASSQAGGNEQFF
TGCGCCAGCAGCCAAGCGGGGGGCAATGAGCAGTTCTTC
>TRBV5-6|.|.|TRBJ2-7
CASTRDGWSYEQYF
TGTGCCAGCACGAGGGACGGGTGGTCCTACGAGCAGTACTTC
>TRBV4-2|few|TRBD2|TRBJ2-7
CASSQYTSGSSYEQYF
TGTGCCAGCAGCCAGTATACTAGCGGGAGCTCCTACGAGCAGTACTTC
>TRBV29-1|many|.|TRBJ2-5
CSVGYKGGTRGRETQYF
TGCAGCGTTGGATACAAAGGAGGGACAAGGGGTAGGGAGACCCAGTACTTC
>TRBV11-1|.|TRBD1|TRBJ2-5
CASSLGQGEGTQYF
TGTGCCAGCAGCCTAGGACAGGGCGAGGGGACCCAGTACTTC
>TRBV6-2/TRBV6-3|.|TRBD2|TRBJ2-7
CASSSPLAGAGEQYF
TGTGCCAGCAGTTCCCCTCTAGCGGGAGCGGGAGAGCAGTACTTC
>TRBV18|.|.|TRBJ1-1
CASSPQGMENTEAFF
TGTGCCAGCTCACCCCAAGGGATGGAGAACACTGAAGCTTTCTTT
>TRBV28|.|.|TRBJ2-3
CASSATRGASTDTQYF
TGTGCCAGCAGTGCCACCCGGGGGGCGAGCACAGATACGCAGTATTTT
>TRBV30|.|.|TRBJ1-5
CAWSLADYNQPQHF
TGTGCCTGGAGTCTGGCAGACTATAATCAGCCCCAGCATTTT
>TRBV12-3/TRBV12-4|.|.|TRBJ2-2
CASSRAGTNTGELFF
TGTGCCAGCAGTCGGGCCGGGACGAACACCGGGGAGCTGTTTTTT
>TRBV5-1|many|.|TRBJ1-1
CASSFGQANTEAFF
TGTGCCAGCAGTTTCGGGCAGGCGAACACTGAAGCTTTCTTT